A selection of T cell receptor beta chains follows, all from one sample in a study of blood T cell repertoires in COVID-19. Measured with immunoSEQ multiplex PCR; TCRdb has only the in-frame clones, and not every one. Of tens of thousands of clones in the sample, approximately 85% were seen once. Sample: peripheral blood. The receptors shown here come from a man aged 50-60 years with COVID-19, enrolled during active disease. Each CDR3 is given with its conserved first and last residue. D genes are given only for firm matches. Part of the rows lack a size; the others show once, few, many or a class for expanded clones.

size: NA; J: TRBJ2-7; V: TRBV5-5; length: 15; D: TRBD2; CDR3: CASSLSAGGPYEQYF; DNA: TGTGCCAGCAGCTTGTCTGCGGGAGGGCCCTACGAGCAGTACTTC
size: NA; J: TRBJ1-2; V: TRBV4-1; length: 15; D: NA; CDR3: CASSPHQDRYYGYTF; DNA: TGCGCCAGCAGCCCCCATCAAGACAGGTACTATGGCTACACCTTC
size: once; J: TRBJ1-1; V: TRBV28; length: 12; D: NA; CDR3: CASRPGGAPAFF; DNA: TGTGCCAGCAGACCCGGTGGAGCCCCAGCTTTCTTT
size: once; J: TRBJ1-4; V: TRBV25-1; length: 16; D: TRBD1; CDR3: CASSESRGQGASSLFF; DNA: TGTGCCAGCAGTGAGAGCAGAGGACAGGGGGCTTCATCACTGTTTTTT
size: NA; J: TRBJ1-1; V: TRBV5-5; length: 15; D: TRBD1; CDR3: CASSPRDRGFTEAFF; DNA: TGTGCCAGCAGCCCCCGGGACAGGGGGTTCACTGAAGCTTTCTTT
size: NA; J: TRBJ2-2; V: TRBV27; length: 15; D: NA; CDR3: CASSLSGGPTGELFF; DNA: TGTGCCAGCAGTTTATCGGGGGGGCCTACCGGGGAGCTGTTTTTT
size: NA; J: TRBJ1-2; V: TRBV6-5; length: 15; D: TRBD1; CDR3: CASRGASTGGHGYTF; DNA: TGTGCCAGCAGGGGAGCGTCCACAGGGGGCCATGGCTACACCTTC
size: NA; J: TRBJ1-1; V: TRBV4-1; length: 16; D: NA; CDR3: CASSQEDFSMNTEAFF; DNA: TGCGCCAGCAGCCAAGAGGACTTCAGTATGAACACTGAAGCTTTCTTT
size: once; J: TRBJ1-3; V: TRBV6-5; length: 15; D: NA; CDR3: CASSRSRGSGNTIYF; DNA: TGTGCCAGCAGCAGGTCCAGGGGCTCTGGAAACACCATATATTTT
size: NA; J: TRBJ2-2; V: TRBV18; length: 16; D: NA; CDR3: CASSPRTSTNTGELFF; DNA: TGTGCCAGCTCACCCCGGACAAGCACGAACACCGGGGAGCTGTTTTTT
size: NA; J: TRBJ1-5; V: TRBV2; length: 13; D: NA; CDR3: CASSAAEYQPQHF; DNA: TGTGCCAGCAGTGCCGCAGAATATCAGCCCCAGCATTTT
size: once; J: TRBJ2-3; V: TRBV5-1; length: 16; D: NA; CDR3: CASAPGGLPSTDTQYF; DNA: TGCGCCAGCGCTCCCGGGGGTCTACCTAGCACAGATACGCAGTATTTT
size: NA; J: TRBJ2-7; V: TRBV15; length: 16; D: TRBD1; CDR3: CATSTSTGTGYYEQYF; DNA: TGTGCCACCAGCACTTCAACCGGGACAGGGTATTACGAGCAGTACTTC
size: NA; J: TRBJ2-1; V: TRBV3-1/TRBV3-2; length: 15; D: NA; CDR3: CASSQEQLASNEQFF; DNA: TGTGCCAGCAGCCAAGAGCAACTAGCCTCCAATGAGCAGTTCTTC
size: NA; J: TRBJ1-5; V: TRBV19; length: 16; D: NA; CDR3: CASSSGEGVGNQPQHF; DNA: TGTGCCAGTAGTAGCGGGGAAGGGGTAGGGAATCAGCCCCAGCATTTT
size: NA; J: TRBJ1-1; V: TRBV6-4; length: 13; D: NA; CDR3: CASSAVMNTEAFF; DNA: TGTGCCAGCAGTGCGGTGATGAACACTGAAGCTTTCTTT
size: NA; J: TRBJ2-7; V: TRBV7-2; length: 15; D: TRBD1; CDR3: CASSSSGTETYEQYF; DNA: TGTGCCAGCAGCTCATCCGGGACAGAGACCTACGAGCAGTACTTC
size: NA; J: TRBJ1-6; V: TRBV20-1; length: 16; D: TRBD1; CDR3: CSASPRPGTGGSPLHF; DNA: TGCAGTGCTAGTCCTCGTCCCGGGACAGGAGGCTCACCCCTCCACTTT
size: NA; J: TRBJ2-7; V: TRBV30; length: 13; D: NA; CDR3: CAWSAFRVYEQYF; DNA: TGTGCCTGGAGTGCATTCCGAGTCTACGAGCAGTACTTC
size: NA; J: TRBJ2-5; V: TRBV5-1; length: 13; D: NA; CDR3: CASSLSLQETQYF; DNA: TGCGCCAGCAGCTTGTCCCTCCAAGAGACCCAGTACTTC
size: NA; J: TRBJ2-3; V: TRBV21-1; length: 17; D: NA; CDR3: CASSGLGLAEFTDTQYF; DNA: TGTGCCAGCAGCGGACTTGGACTAGCGGAATTCACAGATACGCAGTATTTT
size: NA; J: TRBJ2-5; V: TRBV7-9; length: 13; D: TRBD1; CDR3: CASSIQGAETQYF; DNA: TGTGCCAGCAGCATCCAGGGGGCGGAGACCCAGTACTTC
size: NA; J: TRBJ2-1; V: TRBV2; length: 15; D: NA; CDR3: CASSREATVYNEQFF; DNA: TGTGCCAGCAGCCGTGAGGCGACGGTCTACAATGAGCAGTTCTTC
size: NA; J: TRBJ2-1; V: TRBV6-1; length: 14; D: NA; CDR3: CASSEAGSYNEQFF; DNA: TGTGCCAGCAGTGAAGCGGGCAGCTACAATGAGCAGTTCTTC
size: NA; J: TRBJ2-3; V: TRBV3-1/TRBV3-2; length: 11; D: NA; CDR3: CASTSVDTQYF; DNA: TGTGCCAGCACCTCGGTAGATACGCAGTATTTT
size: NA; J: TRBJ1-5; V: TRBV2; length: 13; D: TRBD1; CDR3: CASSPGGNQPQHF; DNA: TGTGCCAGCAGTCCAGGGGGTAATCAGCCCCAGCATTTT
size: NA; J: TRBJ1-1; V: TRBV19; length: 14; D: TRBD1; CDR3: CASSPDRGNTEAFF; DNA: TGTGCCAGTAGCCCCGACAGGGGGAACACTGAAGCTTTCTTT
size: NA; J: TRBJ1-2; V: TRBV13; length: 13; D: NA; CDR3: CASSLGGAAGYTF; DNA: TGTGCCAGCAGCTTAGGGGGAGCGGCGGGCTACACCTTC
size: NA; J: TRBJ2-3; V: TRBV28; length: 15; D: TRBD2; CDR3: CASREPGGATDTQYF; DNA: TGTGCCAGCAGAGAACCGGGAGGAGCGACAGATACGCAGTATTTT
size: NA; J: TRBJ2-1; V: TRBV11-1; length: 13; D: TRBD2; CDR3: CASRLAGGGEQFF; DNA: TGTGCCAGCAGATTAGCGGGAGGGGGGGAGCAGTTCTTC
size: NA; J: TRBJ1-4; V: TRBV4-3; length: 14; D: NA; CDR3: CASSQVGGYEKLFF; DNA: TGCGCCAGCAGCCAAGTGGGGGGGTATGAAAAACTGTTTTTT
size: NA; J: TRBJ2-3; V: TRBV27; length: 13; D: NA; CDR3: CASSTGDPDTQYF; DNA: TGTGCCAGCAGTACGGGTGACCCAGATACGCAGTATTTT
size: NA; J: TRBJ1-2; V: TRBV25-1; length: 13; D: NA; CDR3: CASSEWGPGGYTF; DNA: TGTGCCAGCAGTGAATGGGGCCCTGGCGGCTACACCTTC
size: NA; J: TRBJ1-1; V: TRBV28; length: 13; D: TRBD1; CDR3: CASSYTGGTEAFF; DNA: TGTGCCAGCAGTTATACAGGGGGCACTGAAGCTTTCTTT
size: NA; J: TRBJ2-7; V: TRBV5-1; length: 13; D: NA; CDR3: CASSFPRGGEQYF; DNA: TGCGCCAGCAGCTTCCCAAGGGGGGGAGAGCAGTACTTC
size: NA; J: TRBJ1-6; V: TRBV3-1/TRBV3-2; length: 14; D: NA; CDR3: CASSLAGLNSPLHF; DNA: TGTGCCAGCAGCCTGGCAGGGCTTAATTCACCCCTCCACTTT
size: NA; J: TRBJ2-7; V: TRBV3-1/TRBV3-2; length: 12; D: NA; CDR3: CASSPAGYEQYF; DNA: TGTGCCAGCAGCCCTGCCGGCTACGAGCAGTACTTC
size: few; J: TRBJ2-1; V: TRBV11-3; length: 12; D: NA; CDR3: CASSRSRNEQFF; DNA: TGTGCCAGCAGCCGTAGCAGAAATGAGCAGTTCTTC
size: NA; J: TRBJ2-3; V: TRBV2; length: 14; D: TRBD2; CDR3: CASSDNSGRDTQYF; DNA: TGTGCCAGCAGTGATAATAGCGGGAGGGATACGCAGTATTTT
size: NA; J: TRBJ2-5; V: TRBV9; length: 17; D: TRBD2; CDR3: CASSVGLAGGVVETQYF; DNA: TGTGCCAGCAGCGTTGGACTAGCGGGAGGAGTTGTGGAGACCCAGTACTTC
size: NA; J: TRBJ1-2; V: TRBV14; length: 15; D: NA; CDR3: CASSQEGGLGYGYTF; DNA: TGTGCCAGCAGCCAAGAGGGAGGACTGGGCTATGGCTACACCTTC
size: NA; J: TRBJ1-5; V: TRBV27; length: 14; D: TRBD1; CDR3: CASSGDSGYQPQHF; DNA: TGTGCCAGCAGCGGGGACAGTGGGTATCAGCCCCAGCATTTT
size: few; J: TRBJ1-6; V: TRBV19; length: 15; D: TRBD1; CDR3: CASSTTGTGNSPLHF; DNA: TGTGCCAGTAGTACCACCGGGACAGGGAATTCACCCCTCCACTTT
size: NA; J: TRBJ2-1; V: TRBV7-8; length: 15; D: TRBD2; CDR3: CASSRTSGKGYEQFF; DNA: TGTGCCAGCAGCCGGACTAGCGGGAAGGGATATGAGCAGTTCTTC
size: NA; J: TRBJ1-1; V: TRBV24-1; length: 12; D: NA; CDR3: CATSQRNTEAFF; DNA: TGTGCCACCAGTCAGCGGAACACTGAAGCTTTCTTT
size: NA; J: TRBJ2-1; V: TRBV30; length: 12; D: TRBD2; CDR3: CAWSVRAGAAFF; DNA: TGTGCCTGGAGTGTACGAGCGGGAGCGGCGTTCTTC
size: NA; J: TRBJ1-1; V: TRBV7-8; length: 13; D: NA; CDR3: CASNRPGGTEAFF; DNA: TGTGCCAGCAATCGCCCCGGGGGCACTGAAGCTTTCTTT
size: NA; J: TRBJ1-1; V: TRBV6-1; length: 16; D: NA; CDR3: CASSEAVGVMNTEAFF; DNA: TGTGCCAGCAGTGAAGCAGTAGGGGTCATGAACACTGAAGCTTTCTTT
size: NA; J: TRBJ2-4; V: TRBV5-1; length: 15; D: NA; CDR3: CASTGSGKAKNIQYF; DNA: TGCGCCAGCACAGGGTCCGGTAAAGCCAAAAACATTCAGTACTTC
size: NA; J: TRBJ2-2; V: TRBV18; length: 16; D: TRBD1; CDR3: CASSRRTGVLAGELFF; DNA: TGTGCCAGCTCCCGGAGGACAGGGGTTTTAGCCGGGGAGCTGTTTTTT
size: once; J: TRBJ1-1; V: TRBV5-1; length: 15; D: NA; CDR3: CASSLASLGDTEAFF; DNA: TGCGCCAGCAGCTTGGCTAGTCTAGGAGACACTGAAGCTTTCTTT